These 6 T cell receptor beta chains were all obtained from the same sample, sequenced in a study of neurological immune-mediated disorders. MiXCR was run by TCRdb on the 5' RACE reads, yielding one entry per CDR3 protein. The sample holds over 65,000 distinct CDR3 sequences, roughly 9.9% seen once. Input material: PBMCs. These receptors all come from a man aged 45-65 years in good health.

This clonotype was observed at least ten times. The chain uses TRBV20-1 and TRBJ2-7; TRBD2 agrees at 11 bases. After removal of 5 bases from V and 7 bases from J, the junction contained 13 bases not matched to a gene. Germline V gene data show CDR1 as DFQATT and CDR2 as SNEGSKA (reference sequence). This CDR3 is built from 15 residues. The CDR3 loop reads CSAYPLAGGTREQYF. In nucleotides, the CDR3 is TGCAGTGCTTACCCGTTAGCGGGAGGGACTCGTGAGCAGTACTTC.

In its sample, this clonotype was seen many times. The chain employs TRBV28 and TRBJ1-4, with TRBD1 matching over 10 bases. CDR1 and CDR2 from the germline V gene are MDHEN and SYDVKM. Unmatched junction bases numbered 5, after V lost 2 bases and J lost 8 bases. The CDR3 contains 15 residues. CDR3 sequence: CASSLGGTGAEKLFF. As DNA, the CDR3 is TGTGCCAGCAGTTTAGGAGGGACAGGGGCCGAAAAACTGTTTTTT.

This clonotype was seen ten or more times. V is TRBV10-3 and J is TRBJ2-7; TRBD2 agrees at 7 bases. Germline V gives CDR1 ENHRY, CDR2 SYGVKD. The CDR3 loop spans 15 amino acids. The J segment lost 0 bases and the V segment lost 4 bases, leaving 6 bases of the junction unmatched. In DNA form, the CDR3 reads TGTGCCATCAGTGGGGCTAGCGGAATCTCCTACGAGCAGTACTTC. Translated: CAISGASGISYEQYF.

This clonotype was detected ten times or more. This sequence joins TRBV7-2 and TRBJ1-6, with D hard to call. The length of the CDR3 is 14 residues. Trimming pared 1 base from V and 10 bases from J, leaving 11 bases between. Germline values: CDR1 SGHTA, CDR2 FQGNSA. The CDR3 region has the DNA TGTGCCAGCAGCTTAGGGTTGGTGGGCTCACCCCTCCACTTT. Protein: CASSLGLVGSPLHF. The full variable domain, in which reference TRBV7-2 and TRBJ1-6 provide the parts outside the CDR3, is GAGVSQSPSNKVTEKGKDVELRCDPISGHTALYWYRQSLGQGLEFLIYFQGNSAPDKSGLPSDRFSAERTGGSVSTLTIQRTQQEDSAVYLCASSLGLVGSPLHFGNGTRLTVT.

This chain uses TRBV7-6 with TRBJ2-5, with D perhaps TRBD1 or TRBD2 (5 bases each). This CDR3 is built from 15 residues. CDR1 SGHVS and CDR2 FNYEAQ come from the germline V gene. The V end lost 10 bases, the J end lost 5 bases, and 23 bases lay between the germline ends. DNA for the CDR3: TGTGCCACCGACCCCCCGGGACCCACCGCCGAGACCCAGTACTTC. Protein product: CATDPPGPTAETQYF.

In the case of this clonotype: A read error may be the cause here, since a much bigger clone is one base away. The rearrangement joins TRBV30 to TRBJ1-1, with 7 bases identical to TRBD1. The CDR3 loop spans 13 amino acids. The germline CDR1 and CDR2 sequences are GTSNPN and SVGIG (reference sequence). CDR3 sequence reads: CALSRDRNTEAFF. The CDR3, as DNA: TGTGCCTTGAGTAGGGACAGGAACACTGAAGCTTTCTTT. The full variable domain, in which reference TRBV30 and TRBJ1-1 provide the parts outside the CDR3, is SQTIHQWPATLVQPVGSPLSLECTVEGTSNPNLYWYRQAAGRGLQLLFYSVGIGQISSEVPQNLSASRPQDRQFILSSKKLLLSDSGFYLCALSRDRNTEAFFGQGTRLTVV.